A selection of T cell receptor beta chains follows, all from one sample in a study of blood T cells in healthy people across ages. Using its own MiXCR run on the 5' RACE reads, TCRdb lists one record per CDR3 protein. Altogether roughly 700,000 distinct CDR3 sequences are present, 20% to 25% being singletons, with the ten largest covering more than 8%. Another study also made use of these data, one on T cells of mothers and their children.

The sample consisted of blood. The receptors were sampled from a boy younger than 18 in good health. Each CDR3 is given with its conserved first and last residue. Each record gives: V gene, clone size, J gene, D gene, CDR3 DNA, CDR3 protein. A D gene is named only where the DNA matches it firmly. The size field is filled for only some rows; it gives once, few, many or a size class.

TRBV20-1	-	TRBJ2-7	-	TGCAGTGCTAGGGACCTCAGGGTCGCCTACGAGCAGTACTTC	CSARDLRVAYEQYF
TRBV4-2	few	TRBJ1-2	-	TGTGCCAGCAGCCAAGATCGCGAGGGACCCTATGGCTACACCTTC	CASSQDREGPYGYTF
TRBV27	few	TRBJ2-3	TRBD2	TGTGCCAGCAGGAGTATGCGGCGGGGGGGTACAGATACGCAGTATTTT	CASRSMRRGGTDTQYF
TRBV11-1	-	TRBJ1-4	-	TGTGCCAGCAGCCCTAGGCCTAGAATTACCGGGACAAGGGCATTCGGTACTAATGAAAAACTGTTTTTT	CASSPRPRITGTRAFGTNEKLFF
TRBV27	-	TRBJ2-7	-	TGTGCCAGCAGTCCGGACACTAGGCTCTACGAGCAGTACTTC	CASSPDTRLYEQYF
TRBV7-9	few	TRBJ2-2	-	TGTGCCAGTAAACCTTACGACGCGAACACCGGGGAGCTGTTTTTT	CASKPYDANTGELFF
TRBV6-5	-	TRBJ2-5	TRBD1	TGTGCCAGCAGTTACCAGACAGGGATTGAGACCCAGTACTTC	CASSYQTGIETQYF
TRBV20-1	-	TRBJ2-3	-	TGCAGTGCTACCCCAGCAGATACGCAGTATTTT	CSATPADTQYF
TRBV7-7	many	TRBJ2-5	TRBD1	TGTGCTAGCAGTTGGACAGGTTCCGAGACCCAGTACTTC	CASSWTGSETQYF
TRBV12-3/TRBV12-4	-	TRBJ1-2	-	TGTGCCAGCAGTACACAGGGATATTCCCTCTATGACTACACCTTC	CASSTQGYSLYDYTF